This TCR beta chain was obtained from a study of blood T cell repertoires in COVID-19. As for the study in general: Sites across the United States, Italy and Spain contributed samples from acute and convalescent COVID-19. Sources were T cells, B-cell-depleted T cells, or PBMCs; the material itself was cDNA or gDNA.

Per the original methods: Amplified reference gene primers provided the basis for estimating nucleated cell counts. The table came from immunoSEQ multiplex PCR; TCRdb's copy has only in-frame clones and leaves some out. V and J calls and clone size are copied from that table; D and trimming were computed from the DNA. Of about 250,000 clones listed, 88% were seen once; the top ten hold around 1.4%. CDR1 and CDR2 (germline): SGHTA, FQGNSA. The CDR3 has 14 amino acids. V dropped 5 bases and J dropped 1 base, with 11 bases sitting between them. The source material was peripheral blood. This clonotype originated in a man older than 75 with acute or convalescent COVID-19. The V gene is TRBV7-2, the J gene TRBJ1-1, with TRBD1 as a possible D gene (6 bases). CDR3 in DNA: TGTGCCAGCAGCCGGGGGGCCTCGAACACTGAAGCTTTCTTT. It is translated as CASSRGASNTEAFF.